These T cell receptor beta chains were read from a single sample in a study of beta chain features in type 1 diabetes. TCRdb's table, derived via immunoSEQ multiplex PCR, lists solely in-frame clones and lacks some. This sample carries approximately 130,000 clones, 15% to 20% of them seen once, and the ten largest clones take around 2.7%. Material: central memory CD4+ T cells from blood. These receptors were taken from a man between 18 and 35 years old with type 1 diabetes. The CDR3 runs from the conserved cysteine through the conserved F or W.

v_gene,j_gene,CDR3aa
TRBV30,TRBJ2-7,CAWSPQSYEQYF
TRBV7-2,TRBJ2-3,CASSLSGGASQDTQYF
TRBV7-2,TRBJ2-5,CASSLSEGGTQYF
TRBV27,TRBJ1-5,CASSHNSNQPQHF
TRBV30,TRBJ2-3,CAWSVNTQYF
TRBV7-2,TRBJ2-1,CASSLTSYNEQFF
TRBV5-1,TRBJ2-3,CASRQNGGPNTDTQYF
TRBV5-1,TRBJ2-1,CASSLGQGNEQFF
TRBV19,TRBJ2-5,CASSTGSQETQYF
TRBV7-3,TRBJ2-7,CASSSGVGYEQYF
TRBV6-5,TRBJ2-3,CASRLSGLATDTQYF
TRBV29-1,TRBJ1-4,CSYRDRGEKLFF
TRBV7-2,TRBJ2-7,CASSPKTLSYEQYF
TRBV6-6,TRBJ2-3,CAGKTSGTDTQYF
TRBV6-5,TRBJ2-3,CASSYAQGWDTQYF
TRBV30,TRBJ2-7,CAWSPRPNSIVVHEQYF
TRBV23-1,TRBJ1-5,CASSHHGTGWDNQPQHF
TRBV7-9,TRBJ1-4,CASSRGEEKLFF
TRBV2,TRBJ2-4,CASRPRASGTNKNIQYF
TRBV28,TRBJ1-2,CALSAGARGIGYTF
TRBV7-2,TRBJ2-4,CASSSDRVPGNIQYF
TRBV30,TRBJ1-4,CAWSGTGREKLFF
TRBV5-1,TRBJ2-7,CASSSLYEQYF
TRBV14,TRBJ2-2,CASSQSNTGELFF
TRBV14,TRBJ2-7,CASSQAFSYEQYF
TRBV5-4,TRBJ2-3,CASSLRGADTQYF
TRBV4-1,TRBJ1-1,CASSQEYQVNTEAFF
TRBV4-3,TRBJ2-3,CASSQDSHSTDTQYF
TRBV9,TRBJ2-7,CASGGTDPSSQQYF
TRBV5-1,TRBJ2-3,CASSSGLAEGTDTQYF
TRBV10-3,TRBJ2-1,CAISEGLAGANEQFF
TRBV28,TRBJ2-4,CASSLPTAGKNIQYF
TRBV10-1,TRBJ2-1,CASSDYSEQFF